This is a list of T cell receptor beta chains from one sample in a study of blood T cell repertoires in COVID-19. Using immunoSEQ multiplex PCR, the repertoire was profiled, and TCRdb retains in-frame clones only, with some absent. This table has 230,000 or so clones, about 80% appearing once. Sequencing was done on a sample of PBMCs or T cells enriched from blood (not recorded which). The receptors derive from a man in his fifties who had recovered from COVID-19. Both conserved end residues are part of each CDR3. The D gene is left open where the match is weak. The size field is filled for only some rows; it gives once, few, many or a size class.

clone size,D gene,V gene,J gene,CDR3 DNA,CDR3 protein
-,-,TRBV25-1,TRBJ1-4,TGTGCCAGCAGTGAATGGCGGCAGAGTAATGAAAAACTGTTTTTT,CASSEWRQSNEKLFF
-,TRBD1,TRBV5-1,TRBJ2-7,TGCGCCAGCAGTTCCGGGACAGGGGACAACGAGCAGTACTTC,CASSSGTGDNEQYF
-,-,TRBV12-5,TRBJ2-2,TGTGCTAGTGGTTTGGTCTCGGGACACGGAACCGGGGAGCTGTTTTTT,CASGLVSGHGTGELFF
-,TRBD2,TRBV25-1,TRBJ2-1,TGTGCCAGCAGTAGAGGGACTAGCGGGAGAGTCTACAATGAGCAGTTCTTC,CASSRGTSGRVYNEQFF
-,-,TRBV3-1/TRBV3-2,TRBJ2-6,TGTGCCAGCGGTAGCGGCTCTGGGGCCAACGTCCTGACTTTC,CASGSGSGANVLTF
once,-,TRBV7-9,TRBJ2-3,TGTGCCAGCAGCCCCGGAGACGGTTCTCGCACAGATACGCAGTATTTT,CASSPGDGSRTDTQYF
-,TRBD2,TRBV27,TRBJ2-3,TGTGCCAGCAGCTTTAGCGGGTCCACAGATACGCAGTATTTT,CASSFSGSTDTQYF
once,TRBD1,TRBV5-1,TRBJ1-2,TGCGCCAGCAGCTGGGGGACAGGGGTTGACTATGGCTACACCTTC,CASSWGTGVDYGYTF
-,-,TRBV5-1,TRBJ2-3,TGCGCCAGCAGCTTGGTCGCGGTACGCACAGATACGCAGTATTTT,CASSLVAVRTDTQYF
-,TRBD2,TRBV18,TRBJ2-7,TGTGCCAGCTCGCTAGCGGGATCCCTCTACGAGCAGTACTTC,CASSLAGSLYEQYF
-,TRBD1,TRBV30,TRBJ1-2,TGTGCCTGGAGCCGGACAGGGGCAGGGGCTAACTATGGCTACACCTTC,CAWSRTGAGANYGYTF
-,-,TRBV30,TRBJ1-5,TGTGCCTGGAGTCTAGGTCCTTATAGCAATCAGCCCCAGCATTTT,CAWSLGPYSNQPQHF
-,-,TRBV25-1,TRBJ1-3,TGTGCCAGCAGTGAATCCTTACATTCCTCTGGAAACACCATATATTTT,CASSESLHSSGNTIYF
-,TRBD1,TRBV12-5,TRBJ1-5,TGTGCTAGTGGTTACGGACAGGGCACAAGCAATCAGCCCCAGCATTTT,CASGYGQGTSNQPQHF
-,-,TRBV4-3,TRBJ1-1,TGCGCCAGCAGCCAAGGGGGGGGCCCAAACACTGAAGCTTTCTTT,CASSQGGGPNTEAFF
few,-,TRBV6-1,TRBJ1-6,TGTGCCAGCAGTGAAGCAGGGGAAAATTCACCCCTCCACTTT,CASSEAGENSPLHF
-,TRBD1,TRBV19,TRBJ2-7,TGTGCCAGTAGTAATAGGGGGCTAACCTATACCTCAACCTACGAGCAGTACTTC,CASSNRGLTYTSTYEQYF
-,TRBD1,TRBV27,TRBJ1-5,TGTGCCAGCAGTTTACAAGGACAGGGGAATCAGCCCCAGCATTTT,CASSLQGQGNQPQHF
-,-,TRBV12-3/TRBV12-4,TRBJ2-2,TGTGCCAGCAGTTTTAGTGGCACCGGGGAGCTGTTTTTT,CASSFSGTGELFF
-,TRBD2,TRBV4-3,TRBJ2-7,TGCGCCAGCAGCCAAGAGGGACTAGCGGCGGGCGAGCAGTACTTC,CASSQEGLAAGEQYF